These 27 T cell receptor beta chains came from one sample sequenced in a study of T cells after yellow fever vaccination. TCRdb reprocessed the 5' RACE reads via MiXCR and lists one record per CDR3 protein. The table lists 300,000 or so distinct CDR3 sequences, 8.5% to 10% of them singletons. The sample consisted of CD4+ T cells sorted from PBMCs, taken 5 days after the yellow fever booster vaccination. The source is a man aged 18 to 30 who received the YFV17D yellow fever vaccine.

This clonotype has at least ten counts. The chain couples TRBV5-8 to TRBJ2-2; the D gene is possibly TRBD2 (7 bases). Between the trimmed V and J ends, which lost 1 base and 5 bases, there was a span of 15 bases. The CDR3 totals 16 residues. The germline V gene has CDR1 SGHTS and CDR2 YDEGEE. The CDR3 sequence: CASSLPPGGGTGELFF. For the CDR3, the DNA is TGTGCCAGCAGCTTGCCCCCGGGGGGCGGGACCGGGGAGCTGTTTTTT.

CDR3 loop: CASSPTGAITYEQYV. DNA for the CDR3: TGTGCCAGCTCGCCCACAGGGGCCATTACCTACGAGCAGTACGTC. This chain links TRBV18 with TRBJ2-7; 7 bases line up with TRBD1. After removal of 6 bases from V and 2 bases from J, the junction contained 10 bases not matched to a gene. There are 15 residues in the CDR3. Germline V lookup: CDR1 KGHSH, CDR2 LQKENI.

The V gene is TRBV12-3 or TRBV12-4, the J gene TRBJ1-1; no clear D. The V end was cut by 6 bases, the J end by 0 bases, with 23 bases between. The CDR3 sequence is 18 residues long. The CDR3, as DNA: TGTGCCAGCAGACCGGTCGGGATTGGGTTTAGATTGAACACTGAAGCTTTCTTT. Its protein product is CASRPVGIGFRLNTEAFF.

This clonotype was counted ten times or more. The chain combines TRBV3-1 with TRBJ1-1; TRBD1 is a possible D gene (5 bases). In germline, CDR1 is LGHDT, CDR2 YNNKEL (reference sequence). V was shortened by 4 bases and J by 1 base, with 10 bases between the two germline ends. The CDR3 runs to 14 residues. CDR3 nucleotide sequence: TGTGCCAGCAGCCTCCGGGACGGGAACACTGAAGCTTTCTTT. Its protein is CASSLRDGNTEAFF.

There are many counts of this clonotype. V gene TRBV10-3 combines with J gene TRBJ1-5, with D possibly TRBD1 on 5 matching bases. The CDR3 is 17 amino acids. V was shortened by 0 bases and J by 3 bases, with 15 bases between the two germline ends. CDR1 ENHRY and CDR2 SYGVKD come from the germline V gene. Here the CDR3 reads CAISESYRRISNQPQHF. The CDR3 DNA reads TGTGCCATCAGTGAGTCGTACAGGCGGATTTCCAATCAGCCCCAGCATTTT.

This clonotype was counted only a few times. CDR3 sequence: CAWTRDFSNSPLHF. The CDR3 DNA sequence: TGTGCCTGGACCCGGGATTTCTCGAATTCACCCCTCCACTTT. The V gene is TRBV5-4, the J gene TRBJ1-6; no clear D. Germline lookup yields CDR1 SGHNT and CDR2 YYREEE (reference sequence). The V end was cut by 10 bases, the J end by 7 bases, with 18 bases between. The CDR3 spans 14 residues.

This clonotype was seen only a few times. This rearrangement joins TRBV4-3 to TRBJ2-5; D gene ambiguous. Per the germline V gene, CDR1 is LGHNA and CDR2 is YSLEER. V shed 0 bases and J shed 4 bases, with 6 bases lying between them. The CDR3 extends over 13 amino acids. The CDR3 DNA reads as TGCGCCAGCAGCCAAGACTTCGGAGAGACCCAGTACTTC. As protein: CASSQDFGETQYF.

This chain connects TRBV20-1 to TRBJ2-4; either TRBD1 or TRBD2 may fit D (6 bases each). The CDR3 totals 14 residues. V gave up 0 bases and J gave up 8 bases, with 14 bases separating them. Looked up from germline, CDR1 is DFQATT and CDR2 is SNEGSKA (reference sequence). CDR3 in amino acids: CSAREGGPRDIQYF. The DNA of the CDR3 is TGCAGTGCTAGAGAAGGGGGGCCCAGGGACATTCAGTACTTC.

In this sample, this clonotype turned up many times. This rearrangement joins TRBV24-1 to TRBJ2-2; 8 bases fit TRBD1. Trimming removed 3 bases from V and 4 bases from J; junction bases left unmatched: 6. The CDR3 is 16 amino acids. Germline values: CDR1 KGHDR, CDR2 SFDVKD. CDR3 DNA: TGTGCCACCAGTGATCCCGGGACAGGATTCACCGGGGAGCTGTTTTTT. Protein sequence: CATSDPGTGFTGELFF.

The CDR3, as DNA: TGTGCCAGCAGCCCGGGGATAAGCACAGATACGCAGTATTTT. Its translation: CASSPGISTDTQYF. The chain recombines TRBV5-4 with TRBJ2-3, with a weak D call TRBD2 (5 bases). V lost 4 bases and J lost 0, with 9 bases in between. This CDR3 contains 14 residues. Germline CDR1 reads SGHNT; CDR2 reads YYREEE (reference sequence).

This clonotype was seen a few times. CDR3 region: CASSLSGTPNYGYTF. The CDR3 DNA sequence: TGTGCCAGCAGCTTATCCGGGACACCGAACTATGGCTACACCTTC. The genes are TRBV7-2 and TRBJ1-2, with a possible D match to TRBD1 (6 bases). V was clipped by 2 bases and J by 2 bases, with 12 bases between them. The germline V gene encodes CDR1 SGHTA and CDR2 FQGNSA. The CDR3 is made up of 15 amino acids.

There are a few counts of this clonotype. The chain couples TRBV12-1 to TRBJ2-3. TRBV12-1 is shown as a pseudogene. The CDR3 totals 9 residues. CDR3 DNA sequence: TGTGCCAGCAGCTCACCTTGGAATTTT. Its translation: CASSSPWNF.

Ten or more counts support this clonotype. The V gene is TRBV12-3 or TRBV12-4, the J gene TRBJ2-2; D gene uncertain. There are 13 residues in the CDR3. V was clipped by 4 bases and J by 3 bases, with 6 bases between them. CDR3 amino acids: CASSSSYTGELFF. The DNA for the CDR3 is TGTGCCAGCAGTTCGAGCTACACCGGGGAGCTGTTTTTT.

V gene TRBV18 combines with J gene TRBJ1-5; D call uncertain. CDR3 length equals 15 residues. Trimming shortened V by 3 bases and J by 3 bases, and 12 bases separated the two germline ends. Germline assignment: CDR1 KGHSH and CDR2 LQKENI. As DNA, the CDR3 is TGTGCCAGCTCACCTTCAAGGCAAGTCAATCAGCCCCAGCATTTT. It is translated as CASSPSRQVNQPQHF.

The rearrangement joins TRBV18 to TRBJ2-7; TRBD1 is a possible D gene (5 bases). CDR3 length: 11 residues. Germline CDR1 and CDR2: KGHSH and LQKENI. Trimming took 5 bases from V and 4 from J, leaving 6 bases between them. CDR3 nucleotide sequence: TGTGCCAGCTCAAAGGGGTACGAGCAGTACGTC. Amino acids: CASSKGYEQYV.

This clonotype was seen a handful of times. This rearrangement joins TRBV27 to TRBJ2-7; 11 bases match TRBD1. The CDR3 consists of 17 residues. Looked up from germline, CDR1 is MNHEY and CDR2 is SMNVEV (reference sequence). The J segment lost 3 bases and the V segment lost 2 bases, leaving 9 bases of the junction unmatched. CDR3 sequence reads: CASSLQTGTGGRYEQYF. DNA of the CDR3: TGTGCCAGCAGTTTACAGACCGGGACAGGGGGACGCTACGAGCAGTACTTC.

This clonotype has a count of ten or more. The CDR3 loop reads CASSLDAAKNIQYF. DNA for the CDR3: TGCGCCAGCAGCTTGGACGCTGCCAAAAACATTCAGTACTTC. The V call is TRBV5-1, the J call TRBJ2-4; D is uncertain. CDR1 is SGHRS, CDR2 YFSETQ, per germline. The V gene lost 0 bases and the J gene lost 1 base, with 5 bases spanning the gap. The CDR3 consists of 14 residues. Complete variable domain (other parts from reference TRBV5-1 and TRBJ2-4): KAGVTQTPRYLIKTRGQQVTLSCSPISGHRSVSWYQQTPGQGLQFLFEYFSETQRNKGNFPGRFSGRQFSNSRSEMNVSTLELGDSALYLCASSLDAAKNIQYFGAGTRLSVL.

The DNA for the CDR3 is TGTGCCAGCAGTTTAGAATCCCGGGTCACAGATACGCAGTATTTT. Its translation: CASSLESRVTDTQYF. V and J are TRBV12-3 or TRBV12-4 and TRBJ2-3; D is unresolved. The V and J ends lost 1 base and 2 bases respectively, with 10 bases between them. The CDR3 contains 15 residues.

This clonotype came up many times. The chain combines TRBV12-3 or TRBV12-4 with TRBJ1-4; 9 bases fit TRBD1. The CDR3 contains 16 residues. V lost 6 bases, J lost 8 bases, and 13 bases stayed unmatched. CDR3 in amino acids: CASRTTGTGRFEKLFF. The CDR3, as DNA: TGTGCCAGCAGAACAACCGGGACAGGGCGTTTCGAAAAACTGTTTTTT.

This clonotype was counted a few times. V usage is TRBV30 and J usage is TRBJ1-2; TRBD1 is a possible D gene (5 bases). The CDR3 has 14 residues. V lost 2 bases and J lost 6, with 16 bases in between. CDR1 GTSNPN and CDR2 SVGIG come from the germline V gene (reference sequence). CDR3 bases: TGTGCCTGGAGTCTCCGAGACAGAAGAGATGGCTACACCTTC. Amino acids: CAWSLRDRRDGYTF. The full variable domain, in which reference TRBV30 and TRBJ1-2 provide the parts outside the CDR3, is SQTIHQWPATLVQPVGSPLSLECTVEGTSNPNLYWYRQAAGRGLQLLFYSVGIGQISSEVPQNLSASRPQDRQFILSSKKLLLSDSGFYLCAWSLRDRRDGYTFGSGTRLTVV.

V gene TRBV19 combines with J gene TRBJ1-5; no firm D call. Germline assignment: CDR1 LNHDA and CDR2 SQIVND (reference sequence). This CDR3 region has 14 residues. Trimming cost V 6 bases and J 4 bases, with 13 bases left between them. This CDR3 reads CASRSAGSNQPQHF. The CDR3 DNA sequence: TGTGCCAGTAGATCCGCGGGGTCGAATCAGCCCCAGCATTTT.

The chain carries TRBV5-1 and TRBJ2-6, with D tentatively TRBD1 (6 bases). CDR1 is SGHRS and CDR2 is YFSETQ in the germline V gene. CDR3 length: 15 amino acids. Trimming removed 3 bases from V and 2 bases from J, with 9 bases in between. This CDR3 reads CASSSGAPGANVLTF. As DNA, the CDR3 is TGCGCCAGCAGCTCAGGGGCGCCTGGGGCCAACGTCCTGACTTTC.

V and J are TRBV3-1 and TRBJ1-2; possible D gene TRBD1, 6 bases. Between the trimmed V and J ends, which lost 1 base and 8 bases, there was a span of 17 bases. The CDR3 runs to 15 residues. Germline CDR1 reads LGHDT; CDR2 reads YNNKEL (reference sequence). DNA for the CDR3: TGTGCCAGCAGCCAAGGTACCAAGGGGGTAAGCGGCTACACCTTC. It is translated as CASSQGTKGVSGYTF.

This clonotype was recorded a few times. The chain couples TRBV6-5 to TRBJ1-1; D remains unclear. CDR1 is MNHEY and CDR2 is SVGAGI in the germline V gene. The ends were cut back, 4 bases at V and 13 bases at J, with 16 bases in the middle. This CDR3 contains 12 residues. The CDR3 coding sequence is TGTGCCAGCAGTTCCCTGGGCCGGGGAGGTTTCTTT. It is translated as CASSSLGRGGFF.

This clonotype was seen only a few times. CDR3 nucleotides: TGCAGTGCTCAGCCCCAACAAGAGACCCAGTACTTC. Translation: CSAQPQQETQYF. V usage is TRBV20-1 and J usage is TRBJ2-5; no definite D call. V was shortened by 5 bases and J by 2 bases, with 9 bases between the two germline ends. Germline V lookup: CDR1 DFQATT, CDR2 SNEGSKA (reference sequence). This CDR3 is built from 12 residues.

This clonotype was counted between two and nine times. The chain combines TRBV20-1 with TRBJ2-3, with D uncertain. The V end was cut by 8 bases, the J end by 2 bases, with 14 bases between. From germline, CDR1 is DFQATT and CDR2 SNEGSKA (reference sequence). The CDR3 runs 13 residues. The CDR3 nucleotides read TGCAGTTTTATATATGGTCTCACAGATACGCAGTATTTT. Residues: CSFIYGLTDTQYF.

In its sample, this clonotype was seen a few times. V and J are TRBV7-2 and TRBJ2-5, with D perhaps given as TRBD1 or TRBD2 (5 bases each). The germline CDR1 and CDR2 sequences are SGHTA and FQGNSA. The length of the CDR3 is 14 residues. Between the trimmed V and J ends, which lost 7 bases and 5 bases, there was a span of 17 bases. The CDR3 region has the DNA TGTGCCAGCACCCCGGGACCAACGGTCGAGACCCAGTACTTC. Protein: CASTPGPTVETQYF.